The 23 T cell receptor beta chains below all came from one sample that was sequenced in a study of T cells after yellow fever vaccination. TCRdb analysed the 5' RACE reads with MiXCR anew, one entry per CDR3 protein. The data hold around 300,000 distinct CDR3 sequences, with around 4.5% observed a single time. Sequences were derived from PBMCs, sampled 15 days after the yellow fever booster vaccination. The receptor source for this set is a man aged 18 to 30 who received the YFV17D yellow fever vaccine.

This clonotype has ten or more counts. The junction departs from germline at one end; a sequencing error may be responsible. V usage is TRBV7-7 and J usage is TRBJ2-3; 9 nucleotides match TRBD1. The CDR3 runs to 20 residues. Germline assignment: CDR1 SSHAT and CDR2 FNYEAQ (reference sequence). The CDR3 protein is CASSPSAWQQGARRGDTQYF. The CDR3 coding sequence is TGTGCTAGCAGCCCTAGCGCTTGGCAACAGGGGGCTAGGAGAGGAGATACGCAGTATTTT.

This clonotype was recorded a few times. The chain carries TRBV29-1 and TRBJ2-3; weak D call: TRBD1 (5 bases). The CDR3 consists of 12 residues. Trimming took 4 bases from V and 2 from J, leaving 7 bases between them. Per the germline V gene, CDR1 is SQVTM and CDR2 is ANQGSEA. In DNA, the CDR3 is TGCAGCGTTGTGACAGCCACAGATACGCAGTATTTT. Translation: CSVVTATDTQYF.

This clonotype was counted only a few times. The chain couples TRBV30 to TRBJ2-7; the D is unclear. This CDR3 contains 12 residues. The germline V gene encodes CDR1 GTSNPN and CDR2 SVGIG (reference sequence). The V end was cut by 4 bases, the J end by 3 bases, with 10 bases between. CDR3 in DNA: TGTGCCTGGAACGTGTTCGGCTACGAGCAGTACTTC. Translating it yields CAWNVFGYEQYF.

This clonotype was counted at least ten times. CDR3 residues: CASKRDNSYEQYV. The CDR3 DNA reads TGTGCCAGCAAACGGGACAACTCCTACGAGCAGTACGTC. This chain joins TRBV6-6 and TRBJ2-7; D perhaps matches TRBD1 (6 bases). The V and J ends lost 7 bases and 0 bases respectively, with 10 bases between them. Germline V gene lookup returns CDR1 MNHNY and CDR2 SVGAGI (reference sequence). The CDR3 runs 13 residues.

The J gene is TRBJ1-1, the V gene TRBV10-3; D gene unclear. CDR3 size: 14 residues. The V gene's germline CDR1 is ENHRY and CDR2 SYGVKD. V gave up 0 bases and J gave up 4 bases, with 9 bases separating them. The CDR3, as DNA: TGTGCCATCAGTGAGTCCGGGTTAGGCACTGAAGCTTTCTTT. It translates to CAISESGLGTEAFF.

In its sample, this clonotype was seen many times. CDR3 DNA sequence: TGTGCCAGCAGCTCTAGCGGGGGGAGGTCCTACGAGCAGTACTTC. This encodes CASSSSGGRSYEQYF. The chain joins TRBV7-2 to TRBJ2-7, with 11 bases that match TRBD2. The V segment lost 4 bases and the J segment 1 base; nucleotides outside the gene matches: 3. Per the germline V gene, CDR1 is SGHTA and CDR2 is FQGNSA. CDR3 length: 15 residues.

The table lists this clonotype with many counts. The chain is built from TRBV7-6 and TRBJ2-1; the match to TRBD2 covers 9 bases. J was trimmed by 7 bases and V by 5 bases; bases with no gene match: 6. CDR1 is SGHVS, CDR2 FNYEAQ, per germline. The CDR3 runs 14 residues. Written as DNA, the CDR3 is TGTGCCAGCAGCGGGACTAGCCCCGCGAATGAGCAGTTCTTC. Encoded protein: CASSGTSPANEQFF.

The CDR3 nucleotides read TGTGCCAGCAGGGCAGCGGGAAACACCATATATTTT. Protein sequence: CASRAAGNTIYF. The genes are TRBV2 and TRBJ1-3; D unresolved. The ends were cut back, 6 bases at V and 4 bases at J, with 7 bases in the middle. There are 12 residues in the CDR3. Germline CDR1 is SNHLY and CDR2 is FYNNEI.

This clonotype was observed a single time. This sequence may be a read error, since a much larger clone differs from it by one base. V is TRBV6-5 and J is TRBJ2-3; 8 positions agree with TRBD2. The CDR3 is 17 amino acids. Germline CDR1 and CDR2: MNHEY and SVGAGI. V gave up 5 bases and J gave up 1 base; unmatched junction bases: 11. The CDR3 bases are TGTGCCAGCAGTCGTCCCATGGGAGCGGGGGGCACAGATACGCAGTATTTT. Translating gives CASSRPMGAGGTDTQYF.

This clonotype was seen only a few times. V is TRBV6-5 and J is TRBJ1-4; D ambiguous. Germline CDR1 MNHEY, CDR2 SVGAGI. CDR3 size: 13 residues. Trimming shortened V by 4 bases and J by 5 bases, and 8 bases separated the two germline ends. The CDR3 nucleotides are TGTGCCAGCAGTTCCCGGCAGAATGAAAAACTGTTTTTT. The encoded protein is CASSSRQNEKLFF.

This clonotype was counted at least ten times. This chain uses TRBV12-3 or TRBV12-4 with TRBJ1-1; D not certain. The CDR3 spans 13 residues. V shed 3 bases and J shed 5 bases, with 10 bases lying between them. CDR3 DNA: TGTGCCAGCAGTTTTGAGCGAGGGACTGAAGCTTTCTTT. It specifies CASSFERGTEAFF.

The V and J genes are TRBV11-2 and TRBJ2-7; perhaps D is TRBD1 or TRBD2 (5 bases each). V was trimmed by 0 bases and J by 1 base, leaving 16 bases between them. The length of the CDR3 is 17 residues. Germline V gene lookup returns CDR1 SGHAT and CDR2 FQNNGV. The CDR3 bases are TGTGCCAGCAGCTTAGATAATCCGAGGTGGGGGTCCTACGAGCAGTACGTC. Its protein is CASSLDNPRWGSYEQYV.

The DNA for the CDR3 is TGTGCCAGCAGGAACCAACTGGGAGAGCCCCAGCATTTT. This sequence encodes CASRNQLGEPQHF. The J gene is TRBJ1-5, the V gene TRBV7-2; D is undetermined. The CDR3 is made up of 13 amino acids. V gave up 6 bases and J gave up 8 bases, with 14 bases separating them. Germline V CDR1 and CDR2: SGHTA, FQGNSA. The full variable domain, in which reference TRBV7-2 and TRBJ1-5 provide the parts outside the CDR3, is GAGVSQSPSNKVTEKGKDVELRCDPISGHTALYWYRQSLGQGLEFLIYFQGNSAPDKSGLPSDRFSAERTGGSVSTLTIQRTQQEDSAVYLCASRNQLGEPQHFGDGTRLSIL.

This clonotype was seen many times. The rearrangement uses TRBV5-8 and TRBJ1-5; TRBD1 agrees at 7 bases. The CDR3 loop spans 14 amino acids. The V gene's germline CDR1 is SGHTS and CDR2 YDEGEE. The V and J ends lost 0 bases and 7 bases, in that order; junction bases with no gene match: 4. Written as DNA, the CDR3 is TGTGCCAGCAGCTTGGGCGACAGGGTCCAGCCCCAGCATTTT. Translation: CASSLGDRVQPQHF.

This clonotype has at least ten counts. The gene calls are TRBV6-4 and TRBJ2-3; TRBD1 aligns across 8 bases. The J segment lost 2 bases and the V segment lost 6 bases, leaving 7 bases of the junction unmatched. CDR1 MRHNA and CDR2 SNTAGT come from the germline V gene. The CDR3 totals 15 residues. The CDR3 DNA reads TGTGCCAGCAGCCCACAGGGGGGAGTCACAGATACGCAGTATTTT. Translated, it gives CASSPQGGVTDTQYF.

This clonotype was detected only a few times. The chain has TRBV11-2 and TRBJ2-3; 8 positions match TRBD1. The ends lost 1 base at V and 6 bases at J; junction bases unmatched: 9. The V gene's germline CDR1 is SGHAT and CDR2 FQNNGV. The CDR3 has 16 amino acids. CDR3 residues: CASSLVGTGYKDTQYF. CDR3 DNA sequence: TGTGCCAGCAGCTTAGTCGGGACAGGCTACAAGGATACGCAGTATTTT.

At least ten counts were recorded for this clonotype. V and J are TRBV7-2 and TRBJ1-1; D is ambiguous. The length of the CDR3 is 15 residues. CDR1 is SGHTA, CDR2 FQGNSA, per germline. V was trimmed by 4 bases and J by 0 bases, leaving 12 bases between them. The CDR3 loop reads CASSSLGLMNTEAFF. DNA of the CDR3: TGTGCCAGCAGCTCCCTCGGTTTGATGAACACTGAAGCTTTCTTT.

This clonotype was detected many times. This rearrangement joins TRBV6-5 to TRBJ2-5; 9 nucleotides align to TRBD2. This CDR3 comprises 16 residues. CDR1 MNHEY and CDR2 SVGAGI come from the germline V gene. Trimming took 2 bases from V and 5 from J; bases not matched to a gene: 9. This CDR3 is CASSYAWGLATETQYF. In DNA, the CDR3 is TGTGCCAGCAGTTACGCGTGGGGACTAGCAACGGAGACCCAGTACTTC.

This clonotype was seen more than once but under ten times. V is TRBV10-3 and J is TRBJ2-2, with 9 positions matching TRBD1. Trimming took 4 bases from V and 1 from J; bases not matched to a gene: 10. CDR3 size: 18 residues. CDR1 is ENHRY and CDR2 is SYGVKD in the germline V gene. CDR3 amino acids: CAISGFGTGLLNTGELFF. CDR3 coding DNA: TGTGCCATCAGTGGCTTCGGGACAGGGTTGTTGAACACCGGGGAGCTGTTTTTT.

This clonotype was seen a few times. The chain has TRBV4-1 and TRBJ2-3; D is uncertain. This CDR3 spans 12 amino acids. Germline V gives CDR1 MGHRA, CDR2 YSYEKL. V was shortened by 1 base and J by 5 bases, with 4 bases between the two germline ends. The CDR3 DNA follows: TGCGCCAGCAGCCAAGTTCTAGATACGCAGTATTTT. Encoded protein: CASSQVLDTQYF.

This clonotype showed up just a few times. This chain uses TRBV7-8 with TRBJ1-2; 9 bases align to TRBD1. V was clipped by 5 bases and J by 5 bases; unmatched bases: 6. This CDR3 is built from 14 residues. The V gene's germline CDR1 is SGHVS and CDR2 FQNEAQ. Written as DNA, the CDR3 is TGTGCCAGCAGCCGCCGGGACAGGGAATATGGCTACACCTTC. As protein: CASSRRDREYGYTF.

The chain uses TRBV6-1 and TRBJ1-5, with TRBD1 as a possible D gene (6 bases). The CDR3 covers 15 residues. The germline CDR1 and CDR2 sequences are MNHNS and SASEGT. With 8 bases removed from V and 0 bases from J, the gap between germline ends came to 14 bases. CDR3 in amino acids: CASRSDRHSNQPQHF. The CDR3 DNA follows: TGTGCCAGCCGATCGGACAGACATAGCAATCAGCCCCAGCATTTT.

This clonotype was counted a few times. The chain uses TRBV12-3 or TRBV12-4 and TRBJ2-7; maybe TRBD1 (6 bases). This CDR3 is 13 amino acids long. The V end lost 0 bases, the J end lost 5 bases, and 8 bases lay between the germline ends. Here the CDR3 DNA reads TGTGCCAGCAGTTTAGCGGGGGCCGACGAGCAGTACTTC. Translated, it gives CASSLAGADEQYF.